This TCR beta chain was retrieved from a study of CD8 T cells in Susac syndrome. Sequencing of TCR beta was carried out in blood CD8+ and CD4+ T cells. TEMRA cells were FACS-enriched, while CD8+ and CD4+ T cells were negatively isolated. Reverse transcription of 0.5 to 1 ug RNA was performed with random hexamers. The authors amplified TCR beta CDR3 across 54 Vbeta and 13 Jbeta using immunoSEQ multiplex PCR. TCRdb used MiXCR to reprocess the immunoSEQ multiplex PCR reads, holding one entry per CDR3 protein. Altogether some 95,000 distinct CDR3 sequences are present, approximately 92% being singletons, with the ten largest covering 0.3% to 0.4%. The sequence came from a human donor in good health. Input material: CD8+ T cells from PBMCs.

The CDR3 region is CASSLGGEYYNEQFF. The CDR3 bases are TGTGCCAGCAGCTTGGGCGGGGAATACTACAATGAGCAGTTCTTC. V is TRBV5-6 and J is TRBJ2-1; D may be TRBD2 (6 bases). CDR1 and CDR2 (germline): SGHDT, YYEEEE. CDR3 length: 15 amino acids. Deletions cut 0 bases from V and 3 bases from J, with 10 bases between. Together with reference TRBV5-6 and TRBJ2-1, the CDR3 gives the full variable domain: DAGVTQSPTHLIKTRGQQVTLRCSPKSGHDTVSWYQQALGQGPQFIFQYYEEEERQRGNFPDRFSGHQFPNYSSELNVNALLLGDSALYLCASSLGGEYYNEQFFGPGTRLTVL.